Each of the 2 T cell receptor beta chains below was sequenced from the same sample in a study of blood T cells in healthy people across ages. With a J-beta primer mix and a sample-barcoded 5' primer, a second PCR ran about 7 to 12 cycles. MiXCR was run by TCRdb on the 5' RACE reads, yielding one entry per CDR3 protein. The sample includes just under 750,000 distinct CDR3 sequences, 20% to 25% of them seen just once. The material sequenced was blood. The receptors here all came from a man between 65 and 85 years old in good health.

This clonotype was seen a few times. Written as DNA, the CDR3 is TGCAGTGTTGCGGGCGACACCGGGGAGCTGTTTTTT. Translating it yields CSVAGDTGELFF. V usage is TRBV20-1 and J usage is TRBJ2-2; possibly TRBD2 for D (5 bases). Per the germline V gene, CDR1 is DFQATT and CDR2 is SNEGSKA (reference sequence). V lost 7 bases, J lost 3 bases, and 9 bases lay in between. This CDR3 is 12 amino acids long.

The chain combines TRBV10-3 with TRBJ1-5; D is undetermined. Trimming removed 5 bases from V and 1 base from J, with 6 bases in between. The CDR3 contains 13 residues. CDR1 and CDR2 (germline): ENHRY, SYGVKD. The CDR3 sequence: CAISFDSNQPQHF. The CDR3 region has the DNA TGTGCCATCAGTTTCGACAGCAATCAGCCCCAGCATTTT.